This TCR beta chain was profiled in a study of OX40 agonist ivuxolimab in advanced cancers. Using immunoSEQ multiplex PCR, the repertoire was profiled, and TCRdb retains in-frame clones only, with some absent. The data show approximately 40,000 clones, 80% seen once. The length of the CDR3 is 12 residues. Germline loops: CDR1 SQVTM, CDR2 ANQGSEA. Losses at the gene ends were 6 bases for V and 1 base for J; bases not matched to a gene: 1. The clonotype comes from an adult with an advanced solid tumor such as melanoma, head and neck, liver or kidney cancer. Here the sequenced sample was CD4+ or CD8+ T cells sorted from blood, taken in a trial of the OX40 agonist ivuxolimab. This rearrangement joins TRBV29-1 to TRBJ2-5; 8 bases are a match to TRBD1. The CDR3 loop is CSVGQGQETQYF. CDR3 in DNA: TGCAGCGTAGGACAGGGCCAAGAGACCCAGTACTTC.